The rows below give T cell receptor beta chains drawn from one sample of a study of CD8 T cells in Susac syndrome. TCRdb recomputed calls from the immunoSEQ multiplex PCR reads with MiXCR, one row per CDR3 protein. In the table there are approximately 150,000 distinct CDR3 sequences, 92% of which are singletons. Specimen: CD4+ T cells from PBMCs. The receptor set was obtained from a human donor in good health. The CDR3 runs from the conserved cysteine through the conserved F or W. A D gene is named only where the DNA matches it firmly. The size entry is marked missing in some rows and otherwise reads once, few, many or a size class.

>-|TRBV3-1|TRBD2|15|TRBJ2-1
TGTGCCAGCAGCCAGGGAAGACTAGCGAACAATGAGCAGTTCTTC
CASSQGRLANNEQFF
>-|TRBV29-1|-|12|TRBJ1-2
TGCAGCGTTAGCAGAGAATCTCCTGGCTACACCTTC
CSVSRESPGYTF
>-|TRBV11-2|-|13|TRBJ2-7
TGTGCCAGCAGCTTAGCCGGGACCCCCGAGCAGTACTTC
CASSLAGTPEQYF
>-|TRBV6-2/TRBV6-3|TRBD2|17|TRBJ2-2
TGTGCCAGCAGTTACTCCCCCTCGGCGGGAGTCACCGGGGAGCTGTTTTTT
CASSYSPSAGVTGELFF
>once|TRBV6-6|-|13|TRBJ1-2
TGTGCCAGCAGCCTCCCCCAGGGTGACGGCTACACCTTC
CASSLPQGDGYTF
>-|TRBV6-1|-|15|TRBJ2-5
TGTGCCAGCAGTGAAGCGGGGGGGCCGCGGGAGACCCAGTACTTC
CASSEAGGPRETQYF
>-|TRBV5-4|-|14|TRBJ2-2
TGTGCCAGCAGCCCATTTCGGATGACCGGGGAGCTGTTTTTT
CASSPFRMTGELFF
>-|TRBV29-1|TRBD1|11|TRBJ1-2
TGCAGCGCTGGACAGGGCGATGGCTACACCTTC
CSAGQGDGYTF
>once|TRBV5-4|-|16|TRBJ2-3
TGTGCCAGCAGCTTGGAAAGTGGGAGTGATACAGATACGCAGTATTTT
CASSLESGSDTDTQYF
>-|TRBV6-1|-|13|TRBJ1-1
TGTGCCAGCAGTGAACAGGTTGAAACTGAAGCTTTCTTT
CASSEQVETEAFF
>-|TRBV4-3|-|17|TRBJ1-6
TGCGCCAGCAGCCAACGCAGGGATCTATGGGATAATTCACCCCTCCACTTT
CASSQRRDLWDNSPLHF
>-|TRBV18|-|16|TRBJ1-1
TGTGCCAGCTCAAGAGGGAGGGGGGGGATGAACACTGAAGCTTTCTTT
CASSRGRGGMNTEAFF
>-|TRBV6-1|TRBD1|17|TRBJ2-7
TGTGCCAGCAGTCCACGGACAGGGGGCCTACTAGTCTACGAGCAGTACTTC
CASSPRTGGLLVYEQYF
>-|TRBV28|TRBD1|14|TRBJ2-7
TGTGCCAGCACCTCGGGACAGGGGAGCCACGAGCAGTACTTC
CASTSGQGSHEQYF
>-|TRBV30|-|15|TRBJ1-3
TGTGCCTGGAGTAGGCCAGGGACCTCTGGAAACACCATATATTTT
CAWSRPGTSGNTIYF
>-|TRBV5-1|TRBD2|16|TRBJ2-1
TGCGCCAGCAGCTTGGATCTAGCGGGGGGCTACAATGAGCAGTTCTTC
CASSLDLAGGYNEQFF
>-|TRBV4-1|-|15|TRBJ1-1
TGCGCCAGCAGCAGAGTCGGGGACGAAAACACTGAAGCTTTCTTT
CASSRVGDENTEAFF
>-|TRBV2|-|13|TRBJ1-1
TGTGCTGCTGGGGGAGCCATGAACACTGAAGCTTTCTTT
CAAGGAMNTEAFF